The TCR beta chain under discussion was sequenced for a study of breast tumors, draining lymph nodes, adjacent tissues. Points from the study as a whole: Compared with lymph nodes, tumors were less diverse; compared with nontumor tissue, more.

This clonotype was observed at least ten times. No antigen is known for it. Samples came from axillary lymph nodes draining the breast cancer. TCRdb re-called the multiplex PCR reads with MiXCR, one entry per CDR3 protein. The top ten clones hold approximately 1% of a sample with 250,000 or so distinct CDR3 sequences, 30% of them seen once. Material for sequencing was axillary lymph node tissue. This clonotype originated in a female donor with breast cancer. Some clones in this sample may be carry-over from other donors' samples.

This CDR3 reads CSATEGGVSEKLFF. CDR3 coding DNA: TGCAGCGCCACCGAAGGGGGGGTGAGCGAAAAACTGTTTTTT. The chain has TRBV29-1 and TRBJ1-4; D might be TRBD1 (6 bases). This CDR3 has 14 amino acids. Germline CDR1 SQVTM, CDR2 ANQGSEA. V dropped 7 bases and J dropped 8 bases, with 20 bases sitting between them.